Below, 14 T cell receptor beta chains from the same sample are listed, as sequenced in a study of OX40 agonist ivuxolimab in advanced cancers. Libraries were prepared by immunoSEQ multiplex PCR; TCRdb keeps only in-frame clonotypes and omits some of them. The sample has tens of thousands of clones, about 91% seen once. Source: CD4+ or CD8+ T cells sorted from blood, taken in a trial of the OX40 agonist ivuxolimab. The receptors originated from an adult with an advanced solid tumor such as melanoma, head and neck, liver or kidney cancer.

The V gene is TRBV10-1, the J gene TRBJ2-7; D may be TRBD2 (5 bases). The V gene lost 3 bases and the J gene lost 6 bases, with 24 bases spanning the gap. The V gene's germline CDR1 is WNHNN and CDR2 SYGVQD (reference sequence). This CDR3 region has 17 residues. Here the CDR3 DNA reads TGCGCCAGCAGTGAAATTCCTCAGAGAACGGGATTTACCGAGCAGTACTTC. Amino acids: CASSEIPQRTGFTEQYF.

The chain joins TRBV11-2 to TRBJ2-7; 8 bases agree with TRBD1. The CDR3 runs 14 residues. Germline V CDR1 and CDR2: SGHAT, FQNNGV. With V trimmed by 6 bases and J by 4 bases, 8 bases remained unmatched. The chain's CDR3 is CASRFQGASYEQYF. In DNA, the CDR3 is TGTGCCAGCAGGTTCCAGGGGGCTTCTTACGAGCAGTACTTC.

The table lists this clone with a few counts. The V call is TRBV13, the J call TRBJ2-1; 10 nucleotides agree with TRBD2. The V gene's germline CDR1 is PRHDT and CDR2 FYEKMQ (reference sequence). Trimming took 8 bases from V and 4 from J; bases not matched to a gene: 8. The CDR3 sequence is 15 residues long. CDR3 nucleotides: TGTGCCAGCGGACATAGCGGGAGGCCATACAATGAGCAGTTCTTC. Its translation: CASGHSGRPYNEQFF.

The J gene is TRBJ2-5, the V gene TRBV7-9; D assignment may be TRBD1 or TRBD2 (5 bases each). The closer fit of TRBJ2-7 to the DNA end suggests the J call may be wrong. The CDR3 contains 13 residues. The germline V gene has CDR1 SEHNR and CDR2 FQNEAQ (reference sequence). The chain's CDR3 is CASSDLGPYEQYF. The CDR3 bases are TGTGCCAGCAGCGACTTGGGACCTTACGAGCAGTACTTC.

The chain has TRBV28 and TRBJ2-2; D is tentatively TRBD1 or TRBD2 (6 bases each). The V gene lost 5 bases and the J gene lost 5 bases, with 9 bases spanning the gap. The germline V gene encodes CDR1 MDHEN and CDR2 SYDVKM. This CDR3 has 13 amino acids. The CDR3 sequence: CASSTGTTGELFF. The CDR3 DNA reads as TGTGCCAGCAGTACAGGGACTACCGGGGAGCTGTTTTTT.

The chain's CDR3 is CASSFGAPTDTQYF. CDR3 nucleotides: TGTGCCAGCAGCTTCGGGGCCCCGACAGATACGCAGTATTTT. The gene calls are TRBV5-4 and TRBJ2-3, with D perhaps being TRBD1 or TRBD2 (5 bases each). The CDR3 extends over 14 amino acids. Looked up from germline, CDR1 is SGHNT and CDR2 is YYREEE (reference sequence). The V gene lost 2 bases and the J gene lost 3 bases, with 10 bases spanning the gap.

The chain combines TRBV10-2 with TRBJ1-1; D unresolved. V lost 3 bases and J lost 1, with 6 bases in between. CDR3 length equals 13 residues. Germline CDR1 reads WSHSY; CDR2 reads SAAADI. CDR3 amino acids: CASSDEENTEAFF. DNA of the CDR3: TGCGCCAGCAGTGACGAGGAGAACACTGAAGCTTTCTTT.

This sequence joins TRBV2 and TRBJ2-2, with 9 bases aligning to TRBD1. The CDR3 contains 16 residues. The ends lost 4 bases at V and 5 bases at J; junction bases unmatched: 8. Germline V CDR1 and CDR2: SNHLY, FYNNEI. This chain's CDR3 is CASSVPGQGVTGELFF. The CDR3 bases are TGTGCCAGCAGTGTTCCGGGACAGGGCGTTACCGGGGAGCTGTTTTTT.

The chain has TRBV30 and TRBJ2-2; D uncertain. V lost 2 bases and J 8 bases, leaving 12 bases between the germline ends. The CDR3 extends over 13 amino acids. The germline V gene has CDR1 GTSNPN and CDR2 SVGIG (reference sequence). The CDR3, as DNA: TGTGCCTGGAGTTATCAGGTGTGGGGGGAGCTGTTTTTT. Protein: CAWSYQVWGELFF.

The chain joins TRBV2 to TRBJ2-1; TRBD2 aligns across 9 bases. This CDR3 spans 13 amino acids. Trimming took 6 bases from V and 8 from J; bases not matched to a gene: 5. Germline assignment: CDR1 SNHLY and CDR2 FYNNEI. The chain's CDR3 is CASRLREGDEQFF. In nucleotides, the CDR3 is TGTGCCAGCAGGTTGCGGGAGGGAGATGAGCAGTTCTTC.

J is TRBJ2-1 and V is TRBV7-9; possible D gene TRBD1, 5 bases. Germline-derived CDR1 and CDR2 are SEHNR and FQNEAQ (reference sequence). Trimming stripped 2 bases from V and 3 bases from J, with 5 bases between. The CDR3 contains 13 residues. DNA for the CDR3: TGTGCCAGCAGCTTAACAGGCTACAATGAGCAGTTCTTC. It translates to CASSLTGYNEQFF.

The CDR3: CASSRTSTDEQFF. The CDR3 region has the DNA TGTGCCAGCAGCCGAACTAGCACGGATGAGCAGTTCTTC. The rearrangement joins TRBV7-9 to TRBJ2-1; TRBD2 might be the D (6 bases). The CDR3 is 13 amino acids. Germline CDR1 is SEHNR and CDR2 is FQNEAQ (reference sequence). V was pared by 5 bases and J by 8 bases, with 13 bases between. Using reference TRBV7-9 and TRBJ2-1 for the parts outside the CDR3, the full variable domain is DTGVSQNPRHKITKRGQNVTFRCDPISEHNRLYWYRQTLGQGPEFLTYFQNEAQLEKSRLLSDRFSAERPKGSFSTLEIQRTEQGDSAMYLCASSRTSTDEQFFGPGTRLTVL.

The chain links TRBV28 to TRBJ2-2, with D possibly matching TRBD2 (6 bases). The germline V gene encodes CDR1 MDHEN and CDR2 SYDVKM. The CDR3 is made up of 17 amino acids. V was clipped by 5 bases and J by 1 base, with 17 bases between them. The CDR3 loop is CASSPPSLARNTGELFF. CDR3 in DNA: TGTGCCAGCAGTCCGCCTTCCCTAGCGCGGAACACCGGGGAGCTGTTTTTT.

The table lists this clone with a count of one. The chain couples TRBV7-9 to TRBJ2-1; perhaps D is TRBD1 or TRBD2 (5 bases each). The germline CDR1 and CDR2 sequences are SEHNR and FQNEAQ (reference sequence). The CDR3 is 15 residues long. Deletions cut 5 bases from V and 8 bases from J, with 19 bases between. Here the CDR3 reads CASSPPGRGSDEQFF. CDR3 nucleotide sequence: TGTGCCAGCAGCCCACCGGGACGAGGGAGCGATGAGCAGTTCTTC. The full variable domain, its missing parts supplied by reference TRBV7-9 and TRBJ2-1, is DTGVSQNPRHKITKRGQNVTFRCDPISEHNRLYWYRQTLGQGPEFLTYFQNEAQLEKSRLLSDRFSAERPKGSFSTLEIQRTEQGDSAMYLCASSPPGRGSDEQFFGPGTRLTVL.